The TCR beta chain described here comes from a study of preoperative IRX-2 immunotherapy in early breast cancer. The germline CDR1 and CDR2 sequences are SGHNT and YENEEA. V was pared by 4 bases and J by 4 bases, with 13 bases between. The CDR3 runs to 14 residues. Sequenced by immunoSEQ multiplex PCR; TCRdb stores in-frame clones only, minus some. The table has about 43,000 clones, over 85% seen once; the top ten hold about 1.6%. Described treatment: preoperative locoregional IRX-2 cytokine immunotherapy. Patients received preoperative, locoregional IRX-2 cytokine immunotherapy in a phase Ib study. In its sample, this clone was seen a few times.

The chain employs TRBV11-3 and TRBJ2-5; tentative D call: TRBD1 (5 bases). Sequenced here: tumor tissue, sampled after IRX-2 immunotherapy. This clonotype was obtained from a human donor with breast cancer. CDR3 loop: CASSSRNQGETQYF. The CDR3 coding sequence is TGTGCCAGCAGCTCCCGAAACCAGGGAGAGACCCAGTACTTC.